This TCR beta chain was profiled in a study of blood T cell repertoires in COVID-19. About the research overall: Acute-phase and convalescent COVID-19 samples originated in the United States, Italy and Spain.

In the authors' workflow: Estimation of nucleated cell counts relied on the amplification of reference gene primers. The method was immunoSEQ multiplex PCR; TCRdb's version includes in-frame clones alone and lacks a portion of them. V, J and clone size are taken as reported in that table, and D and trimming were inferred from the DNA itself. The data hold 170,000 or so clones, with around nine tenths observed a single time. The V gene's germline CDR1 is GTSNPN and CDR2 SVGIG (reference sequence). The length of the CDR3 is 14 residues. The junction had 7 bases not matched to a gene; V was cut back by 5 bases and J by 5 bases. The Seattle site enrolled patients during active infection and followed them longitudinally.

The material sequenced was peripheral blood. This TCR was recovered from a man between 60 and 70 years old with COVID-19, enrolled during active disease. This rearrangement joins TRBV30 to TRBJ1-1, with 11 positions matching TRBD1. CDR3 in amino acids: CAWDLGTGGTEAFF. The CDR3 nucleotides are TGTGCCTGGGACCTAGGGACAGGGGGTACTGAAGCTTTCTTT.